The sequence of this T cell receptor beta chain was determined in a study of tumor and adjacent non-tumor tissue in lung cancer (dated by TCRdb to 2017 to 2018). Describing the broader study: Of the cohort, about a dozen patients had adenocarcinoma, 2 had squamous cell carcinoma and 1 had small cell lung cancer. Ages among the approximately 15 patients ranged from about 30 to 85 years, there were around ten men and 5 women, and disease was at TNM stage I to III. A total of fewer than 150 million productive TCRbeta reads were generated by sequencing, corresponding to an average of approximately 4 million reads per sample. The study compared bulk TCRbeta repertoires between lung tumor tissue and matched distant non-tumor lung tissue from over 13 lung cancer patients. Some 30 paired specimens, one tumor and one normal lung sample per patient, were profiled by TCRbeta CDR3 sequencing.

Comments on this clonotype: Its antigen specificity is not known. Per-nucleotide qualities are absent, and no much larger clonotype sits a single base away.

Bulk unsorted tissue served as the source for RNA extraction, and RNA quality was assessed using a NanoDrop ND-1000 and an Agilent 2100. Normal lung samples were distant non-tumor tissue taken more than 3 cm from the tumor edge. The donors were newly diagnosed lung cancer patients admitted for thoracic surgery in China from August to November 2014 who had not received prior chemotherapy. Patients who had received previous radiotherapy or chemotherapy, or who had another concurrent cancer, were excluded from the study. Pieces of surgical tissue measuring about 1-2.2 cm3 were kept in RNAlater solution and stored at -80 degrees C until use. Overall study results and their limits: The top 100 clones accounted for a significantly larger cumulative portion of the repertoire in normal lung than in tumor tissue. Only about 15 patients were included in the cohort, and the need for larger samples and more detailed clinical data was noted by the authors. Because peripheral blood was not sequenced, blood TCRbeta repertoires in the lung cancer patients of the study were not examined. Significantly higher TCR diversity (inverse Simpson) was observed in tumor tissue than in normal lung tissue (roughly 470 vs 170, P = 0.0075, Mann-Whitney U test). TCR diversity was significantly higher in younger patients, and greater tumor TCR diversity was associated with shorter overall survival and shorter disease-free survival. The sequencing platform is not named in the methods, and unique molecular identifiers are not mentioned.

The library was built by means of multiplex PCR. The sample was run on an Illumina HiSeq 2500. TCRbeta libraries were built by three rounds of nested PCR using primers (Table S4), following protocols modified from ARM-PCR. Before sequencing, PCR products of 200-500 bp were cut from the gel and purified using the QIAquick gel extraction kit. The paper's data handling went like this. Trimmomatic was used to clean the reads, FLASH merged the cleaned reads into complete CDR3 sequences, and MiTCR assigned the sequences to V(D)J germline segments. Clonal diversity was calculated as the inverse Simpson's index using VDJtools. In-frame sequences without a premature stop codon were defined as productive reads. TCRdb reprocessing: public reads trimmed at Q25 with fastp, clones called with MiXCR, in-frame beta chains kept. Rows merge per CDR3 protein into single entries with the most common DNA and genes. The V and J calls follow TCRdb's processing rather than the paper's. This sample is represented by 85,000 to 130,000 distinct CDR3 sequences; roughly two thirds of them were singletons. The ten most abundant clones make up roughly a fifth of the sample.

The CDR3 numbers 14 residues from cysteine through phenylalanine. The retained sequence is limited to the CDR3, 42 bases, with the frame set at the first base. Relative to germline, V is 2 bases shorter and J is 2 bases shorter, with 7 bases between their ends. Sequences SGHNT (CDR1) and YYREEE (CDR2) are obtained from the germline V gene (reference sequence). The receptor chain draws on TRBV5-4 and TRBJ2-2; the D gene lacks a confident call. Sequencing used distant non-tumor lung tissue. This TCR came from a man aged 25-45 years with non-small cell lung cancer. This receptor carries the CDR3 CASSFNRNTGELFF. The DNA reads as follows: TGTGCCAGCAGCTTCAACAGAAACACCGGGGAGCTGTTTTTT.